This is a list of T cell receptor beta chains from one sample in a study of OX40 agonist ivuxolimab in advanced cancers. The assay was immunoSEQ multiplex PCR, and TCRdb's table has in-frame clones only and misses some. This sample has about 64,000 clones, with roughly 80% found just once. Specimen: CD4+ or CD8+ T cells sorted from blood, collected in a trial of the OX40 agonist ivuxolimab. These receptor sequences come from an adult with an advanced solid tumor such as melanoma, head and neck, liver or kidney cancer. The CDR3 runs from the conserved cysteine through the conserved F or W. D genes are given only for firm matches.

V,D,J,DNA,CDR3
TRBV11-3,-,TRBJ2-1,TGTGCCAGCAGCCGCGGGACAGTCTCCTACAATGAGCAGTTCTTC,CASSRGTVSYNEQFF
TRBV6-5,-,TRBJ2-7,TGTGCCAGCAGTTACTCCCAGGACTCCTACGAGCAGTACTTC,CASSYSQDSYEQYF
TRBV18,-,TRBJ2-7,TGTGCCAGCTCACCATCCGGGTTTGGAGCCTACGAGCAGTACTTC,CASSPSGFGAYEQYF
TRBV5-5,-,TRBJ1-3,TGTGCCAGCAGCTTATCTCCGGGACACAGCTCTGGAAACACCATATATTTT,CASSLSPGHSSGNTIYF
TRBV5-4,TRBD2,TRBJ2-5,TGTGCCAGCAGCTTGGGGCCTGGAAAAACTAGCGGGTACCAAGAGACCCAGTACTTC,CASSLGPGKTSGYQETQYF
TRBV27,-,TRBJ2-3,TGTGCCAGCAGTTCCTCCCGAGGGCCCCTGAGGACGGATACGCAGTATTTT,CASSSSRGPLRTDTQYF
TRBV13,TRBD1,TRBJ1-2,TGTGCCAGCAGCTACGGGACAGGGGTTGGTGGTGGCTACACCTTC,CASSYGTGVGGGYTF
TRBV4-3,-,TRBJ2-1,TGCGCCAGCAGCCCTCGGACTAACTACAATGAGCAGTTCTTC,CASSPRTNYNEQFF
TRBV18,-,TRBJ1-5,TGTGCCAGCTCAGGAGGGGGAAGCAATCAGCCCCAGCATTTT,CASSGGGSNQPQHF
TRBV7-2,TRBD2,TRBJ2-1,TGTGCCAGCAGCGAAAAGGTCCAGCGGGAGTTGTACAATGAGCAGTTCTTC,CASSEKVQRELYNEQFF
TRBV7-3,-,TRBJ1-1,TGTGCCAGCAGCTCACAGGGGAACACTGAAGCTTTCTTT,CASSSQGNTEAFF
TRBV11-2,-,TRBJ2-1,TGTGCCAGCAGCTTAGAGGGGGCTTATGGAGATGAGCAGTTCTTC,CASSLEGAYGDEQFF